One sample yielded the 13 T cell receptor beta chains listed below, sequenced in a study of CD8+ T cells in alopecia areata. RNA, once extracted, was reverse transcribed into cDNA for use as the sequencing template. TCRdb's table, derived via immunoSEQ multiplex PCR, lists solely in-frame clones and lacks some. In the table there are 100,000 to 150,000 clones, almost 50% of which are singletons. The material was CD8+ T cells sorted from blood, obtained at week 0. These receptor sequences come from a human donor with alopecia areata.

In its sample, this clone was seen once. The chain combines TRBV15 with TRBJ2-5; 8 nucleotides align to TRBD1. J lost 3 bases, V lost 5 bases, and 2 bases had no gene match. Looked up from germline, CDR1 is LNHNV and CDR2 is YYDKDF (reference sequence). CDR3 size: 13 residues. In nucleotides, the CDR3 is TGTGCCACCAGCTGGGACAGGAAAGAGACCCAGTACTTC. Its protein is CATSWDRKETQYF.

This clone was counted a few times. V is TRBV13 and J is TRBJ1-2; 9 nucleotides line up with TRBD1. This CDR3 is 15 amino acids long. The germline gives CDR1 PRHDT, CDR2 FYEKMQ (reference sequence). V dropped 5 bases and J dropped 2; count of bases not matched to a gene: 6. CDR3: CASSLRTGVNYGYTF. CDR3 DNA: TGTGCCAGCAGCCTCCGGACAGGGGTGAACTATGGCTACACCTTC.

The chain links TRBV7-6 to TRBJ2-7, with 7 bases identical to TRBD1. Germline lookup yields CDR1 SGHVS and CDR2 FNYEAQ. This CDR3 is 14 amino acids long. The V gene end was trimmed by 1 base and the J gene end by 5 bases; junction bases not matched to a gene: 5. CDR3: CASSLEGGIDEQYF. The CDR3 DNA sequence: TGTGCCAGCAGCTTAGAAGGGGGCATTGACGAGCAGTACTTC.

The chain couples TRBV5-1 to TRBJ2-7; a weak D match, TRBD1 (5 bases). Germline CDR1 reads SGHRS; CDR2 reads YFSETQ. V was shortened by 6 bases and J by 3 bases, with 13 bases between the two germline ends. This CDR3 comprises 13 residues. CDR3 coding DNA: TGCGCCAGCACTTCGACAGAAAGCTACGAGCAGTACTTC. Protein product: CASTSTESYEQYF. The full variable domain, its missing parts supplied by reference TRBV5-1 and TRBJ2-7, is KAGVTQTPRYLIKTRGQQVTLSCSPISGHRSVSWYQQTPGQGLQFLFEYFSETQRNKGNFPGRFSGRQFSNSRSEMNVSTLELGDSALYLCASTSTESYEQYFGPGTRLTVT.

The chain combines TRBV7-9 with TRBJ2-3; 7 nucleotides align to TRBD1. Per germline, CDR1 SEHNR and CDR2 FQNEAQ (reference sequence). The length of the CDR3 is 15 residues. The V gene end was trimmed by 6 bases and the J gene end by 2 bases; junction bases not matched to a gene: 8. The CDR3 here is CASSLPGQHTDTQYF. The DNA of the CDR3 is TGTGCCAGCAGTCTGCCGGGACAGCACACAGATACGCAGTATTTT.

The chain uses TRBV5-6 and TRBJ2-3, with D uncertain. CDR1 is SGHDT and CDR2 is YYEEEE in the germline V gene. V was pared by 2 bases and J by 4 bases, with 11 bases between. This CDR3 is built from 14 residues. The DNA for the CDR3 is TGTGCCAGCAGCTTATACGAATCGCCAGATACGCAGTATTTT. Its translation: CASSLYESPDTQYF.

This clone turned up a few times. Other nucleotide sequences from this sample produce the same CDR3. The gene calls are TRBV4-1 and TRBJ2-5, with 10 bases lining up with TRBD1. Trimming removed 1 base from V and 5 bases from J; junction bases left unmatched: 4. This CDR3 contains 15 residues. The germline gives CDR1 MGHRA, CDR2 YSYEKL. The CDR3 reads CASSQGQGARETQYF. The CDR3 DNA is TGCGCCAGCAGCCAAGGACAGGGGGCGCGGGAGACCCAGTACTTC.

This clone was observed a few times. This chain uses TRBV18 with TRBJ2-7, with D possibly being TRBD1 (5 bases). The V and J ends lost 2 bases and 5 bases respectively, with 22 bases between them. Germline V gene data show CDR1 as KGHSH and CDR2 as LQKENI. The CDR3 consists of 17 residues. The CDR3 loop is CASSPASGQGPTNEQYF. CDR3 DNA sequence: TGTGCCAGCTCACCAGCTTCAGGGCAGGGCCCCACCAACGAGCAGTACTTC.

This clone was observed a few times. The rearrangement links TRBV14 to TRBJ2-7; D may match TRBD1 or TRBD2 (5 bases each). The V and J ends lost 5 bases and 3 bases respectively, with 14 bases between them. CDR3 length: 14 amino acids. The germline V gene has CDR1 SGHDN and CDR2 FVKESK. The CDR3 loop is CASSLGTEHYEQYF. The CDR3 bases are TGTGCCAGCAGCTTGGGGACGGAACACTACGAGCAGTACTTC.

The chain is built from TRBV10-3 and TRBJ1-2; 7 nucleotides agree with TRBD1. The J segment lost 4 bases and the V segment lost 0 bases, leaving 5 bases of the junction unmatched. In germline, CDR1 is ENHRY, CDR2 SYGVKD. The CDR3 is 15 amino acids. The CDR3 is CAISESERGLYGYTF. Written as DNA, the CDR3 is TGTGCCATCAGTGAGTCGGAAAGGGGGCTCTATGGCTACACCTTC.

The chain couples TRBV30 to TRBJ1-5; D is unresolved. Germline CDR1 GTSNPN, CDR2 SVGIG (reference sequence). The V end was cut by 2 bases, the J end by 1 base, with 9 bases between. The CDR3 length is 14 residues. This chain's CDR3 is CAWSPTASNQPQHF. The CDR3 nucleotides are TGTGCCTGGAGTCCGACTGCGAGCAATCAGCCCCAGCATTTT.

V gene TRBV27 combines with J gene TRBJ2-7; no definite D call. The ends were cut back, 4 bases at V and 0 bases at J, with 7 bases in the middle. The CDR3 length is 13 residues. From germline, CDR1 is MNHEY and CDR2 SMNVEV (reference sequence). CDR3 in amino acids: CASSSQSSYEQYF. Written as DNA, the CDR3 is TGTGCCAGCAGTTCTCAGAGCTCCTACGAGCAGTACTTC.

In this sample, this clone turned up a few times. The CDR3 sequence is CASGWDTSGNEQFF. The CDR3, as DNA: TGTGCCAGCGGATGGGATACCTCTGGCAATGAGCAGTTCTTC. This chain connects TRBV2 to TRBJ2-1, with D unclear. Trimming pared 8 bases from V and 6 bases from J, leaving 17 bases between. Germline assignment: CDR1 SNHLY and CDR2 FYNNEI. The CDR3 loop spans 14 amino acids.